Below, 31 T cell receptor beta chains from the same sample are listed, as sequenced in a study of Ad26.COV2.S vaccination and SARS-CoV-2 variants. Only in-frame clones appear in the TCRdb table, and some are missing; sequencing was by immunoSEQ multiplex PCR. The sample yields some 340,000 clones, around four fifths seen once. Treatment described: 19 received Ad26.COV2.S at low or high dose, single or two shots; about 5 received placebo; per-sample allocation not given. Each sample was drawn 63 days after the first injection (of vaccine or placebo). Sample: peripheral blood, taken in a trial of Ad26.COV2.S vaccine versus placebo. These TCRs come from a person aged 18-65 years who received the Ad26.COV2.S COVID-19 vaccine or a placebo.

The genes are TRBV29-1 and TRBJ1-4; 9 bases fit TRBD1. CDR1 SQVTM and CDR2 ANQGSEA come from the germline V gene. Unmatched junction bases numbered 5, after V lost 1 base and J lost 8 bases. This CDR3 region has 14 residues. CDR3: CSVEGTGVGEKLFF. The CDR3 DNA is TGCAGCGTTGAAGGGACAGGGGTGGGGGAAAAACTGTTTTTT.

This chain connects TRBV20-1 to TRBJ2-3; 11 bases match TRBD2. Germline CDR1 and CDR2: DFQATT and SNEGSKA (reference sequence). J was trimmed by 3 bases and V by 3 bases; bases with no gene match: 5. The CDR3 is 15 residues long. The CDR3 here is CSASLAGGPTDTQYF. The DNA of the CDR3 is TGCAGTGCTAGTCTAGCGGGGGGACCGACAGATACGCAGTATTTT.

This clone appeared a few times. The CDR3 is CASSPLGLADYEQYF. CDR3 nucleotide sequence: TGCGCCAGCAGCCCTTTAGGATTGGCGGATTACGAGCAGTACTTC. This chain uses TRBV5-1 with TRBJ2-7; D ambiguous. The CDR3 length is 15 residues. Deletions cut 4 bases from V and 4 bases from J, with 18 bases between. Germline CDR1 SGHRS, CDR2 YFSETQ.

J is TRBJ2-7 and V is TRBV27, with D perhaps matching TRBD2 (5 bases). Germline values: CDR1 MNHEY, CDR2 SMNVEV (reference sequence). V lost 5 bases, J lost 3 bases, and 17 bases lay in between. The CDR3 has 15 amino acids. The CDR3 DNA reads as TGTGCCAGCAGTCCTCGTATTCTAGCCCTCTACGAGCAGTACTTC. This gives the protein CASSPRILALYEQYF.

The chain links TRBV5-1 to TRBJ1-1, with no clear D. The CDR3 totals 12 residues. The V end was cut by 3 bases, the J end by 11 bases, with 14 bases between. CDR1 and CDR2 from the germline V gene are SGHRS and YFSETQ. CDR3 bases: TGCGCCAGCAGCTCAGACCGGATTGAGGCTTTCTTT. Protein product: CASSSDRIEAFF. The full variable domain, rest sourced from reference TRBV5-1 and TRBJ1-1, is KAGVTQTPRYLIKTRGQQVTLSCSPISGHRSVSWYQQTPGQGLQFLFEYFSETQRNKGNFPGRFSGRQFSNSRSEMNVSTLELGDSALYLCASSSDRIEAFFGQGTRLTVV.

The rearrangement uses TRBV6-1 and TRBJ2-2; perhaps TRBD1 as D (5 bases). The CDR3 is made up of 13 amino acids. Trimming shortened V by 0 bases and J by 7 bases, and 6 bases separated the two germline ends. Germline CDR1 reads MNHNS; CDR2 reads SASEGT. The CDR3 nucleotides read TGTGCCAGCAGTGAAGCAGGGGTCGGGGAGCTGTTTTTT. Translating it yields CASSEAGVGELFF.

This chain joins TRBV11-2 and TRBJ1-3; D is unresolved. This CDR3 region has 13 residues. V lost 3 bases, J lost 2 bases, and 5 bases lay in between. CDR1 is SGHAT and CDR2 is FQNNGV in the germline V gene. This CDR3 is CASSFKPGNTIYF. CDR3 in DNA: TGTGCCAGCAGCTTCAAGCCTGGAAACACCATATATTTT.

In its sample, this clone was seen once. This sequence joins TRBV2 and TRBJ1-1; no definite D call. Deletions cut 0 bases from V and 8 bases from J, with 22 bases between. This CDR3 is 17 amino acids long. Looked up from germline, CDR1 is SNHLY and CDR2 is FYNNEI. The CDR3: CASSEALLRELIREAFF. In DNA, the CDR3 is TGTGCCAGCAGTGAAGCGTTGCTCCGCGAACTTATTAGAGAAGCTTTCTTT. The variable domain in full, with the rest retrieved from reference TRBV2 and TRBJ1-1, is EPEVTQTPSHQVTQMGQEVILRCVPISNHLYFYWYRQILGQKVEFLVSFYNNEISEKSEIFDDQFSVERPDGSNFTLKIRSTKLEDSAMYFCASSEALLRELIREAFFGQGTRLTVV.

The genes are TRBV9 and TRBJ1-2; D possibly corresponds to TRBD1 (5 bases). With 4 bases removed from V and 6 bases from J, the gap between germline ends came to 28 bases. Germline values: CDR1 SGDLS, CDR2 YYNGEE. The CDR3 is made up of 18 amino acids. CDR3 in DNA: TGTGCCAGCAGCCCGACTATGGGGGGTCAGGGAAATCAGAATGGCTACACCTTC. Translation: CASSPTMGGQGNQNGYTF.

V and J are TRBV19 and TRBJ1-1, with a possible D match to TRBD1 (6 bases). The CDR3 is made up of 15 amino acids. CDR1 and CDR2 (germline): LNHDA, SQIVND (reference sequence). V lost 4 bases to trimming and J lost 1 base, with 13 bases between them. CDR3 nucleotides: TGTGCCAGTAGTAAGCCGGGACACAAGAACACTGAAGCTTTCTTT. Protein: CASSKPGHKNTEAFF.

The chain carries TRBV3-1 (or the pseudogene TRBV3-2) and TRBJ2-1; D gene uncertain. The V gene lost 1 base and the J gene lost 4 bases, with 11 bases spanning the gap. This CDR3 region has 15 residues. The germline V gene has CDR1 LGHDT and CDR2 YNNKEL (reference sequence). CDR3 DNA: TGTGCCAGCAGCCAAGGGCCGAGTGGGTACAATGAGCAGTTCTTC. Encoded protein: CASSQGPSGYNEQFF.

This clone was seen only once. The chain combines TRBV6-5 with TRBJ1-2; 12 bases are shared with TRBD1. Germline V gives CDR1 MNHEY, CDR2 SVGAGI. Losses at the gene ends were 7 bases for V and 11 bases for J; bases not matched to a gene: 14. This CDR3 region has 15 residues. The CDR3 spells CASIESWGQGAGYTF. The CDR3 DNA sequence: TGTGCCAGCATAGAAAGTTGGGGACAGGGGGCAGGGTACACCTTC.

The chain has TRBV5-8 and TRBJ1-1; D uncertain. The V gene lost 0 bases and the J gene lost 10 bases, with 10 bases spanning the gap. Per the germline V gene, CDR1 is SGHTS and CDR2 is YDEGEE. The CDR3 length is 12 residues. This CDR3 reads CASSLDQFLAFF. In DNA form, the CDR3 reads TGTGCCAGCAGCTTGGACCAATTTCTAGCTTTCTTT.

This chain connects TRBV11-2 to TRBJ1-1; D may be TRBD1 (6 bases). Germline loops: CDR1 SGHAT, CDR2 FQNNGV. The ends were cut back, 6 bases at V and 4 bases at J, with 18 bases in the middle. CDR3 length equals 15 residues. DNA for the CDR3: TGTGCCAGCAGACATACCCAGGGGCGGGGCACTGAAGCTTTCTTT. This gives the protein CASRHTQGRGTEAFF.

The gene calls are TRBV6-2 or TRBV6-3 and TRBJ2-3, with 10 bases that match TRBD1. The germline V gene encodes CDR1 MNHEY and CDR2 SVGEGT. This CDR3 spans 15 amino acids. The V and J ends lost 5 bases and 6 bases, in that order; junction bases with no gene match: 8. CDR3 sequence reads: CASSPRGTGVDTQYF. Here the CDR3 DNA reads TGTGCCAGCAGTCCCCGTGGGACAGGGGTGGATACGCAGTATTTT.

In this sample, this clone turned up once. V and J are TRBV28 and TRBJ1-1, with D tentatively TRBD1 (6 bases). The germline V gene encodes CDR1 MDHEN and CDR2 SYDVKM. V dropped 2 bases and J dropped 4 bases, with 20 bases sitting between them. The CDR3 runs 17 residues. As DNA, the CDR3 is TGTGCCAGCAGTTTACCCAGTTGGGGGCCTAAGGGCACTGAAGCTTTCTTT. It is translated as CASSLPSWGPKGTEAFF.

V usage is TRBV4-2 and J usage is TRBJ2-1; 7 nucleotides agree with TRBD2. Losses at the gene ends were 3 bases for V and 0 bases for J; bases not matched to a gene: 2. The CDR3 is made up of 15 amino acids. CDR1 and CDR2 (germline): LGHNA, YNFKEQ. CDR3 sequence (DNA): TGTGCCAGCAGCCACCGGGACTACTCCTACAATGAGCAGTTCTTC. Encoded protein: CASSHRDYSYNEQFF.

This clone was observed at least ten times. This sequence joins TRBV27 and TRBJ2-7; either TRBD1 or TRBD2 may fit D (5 bases each). V lost 5 bases and J lost 2, with 16 bases in between. The CDR3 totals 15 residues. Germline lookup yields CDR1 MNHEY and CDR2 SMNVEV (reference sequence). CDR3 loop: CASSPAAGGTYEQYF. The CDR3 nucleotides read TGTGCCAGCAGTCCGGCGGCTGGGGGAACCTACGAGCAGTACTTC.

This sequence joins TRBV4-1 and TRBJ1-6; perhaps TRBD1 as D (6 bases). Germline CDR1 MGHRA, CDR2 YSYEKL. The CDR3 extends over 14 amino acids. Trimming stripped 4 bases from V and 7 bases from J, with 11 bases between. CDR3 region: CASSREDSNSPLHF. Written as DNA, the CDR3 is TGCGCCAGCAGCCGGGAGGACAGCAATTCACCCCTCCACTTT.

The chain joins TRBV19 to TRBJ2-1; D ambiguous. Germline assignment: CDR1 LNHDA and CDR2 SQIVND (reference sequence). The length of the CDR3 is 16 residues. V lost 0 bases to trimming and J lost 0 bases, with 9 bases between them. In DNA, the CDR3 is TGTGCCAGTAGTATAGAGGAGAGGCCCTCCTACAATGAGCAGTTCTTC. It encodes CASSIEERPSYNEQFF.

The rearrangement joins TRBV11-1 to TRBJ1-1, with no clear D. The V end was cut by 6 bases, the J end by 0 bases, with 17 bases between. Germline CDR1 reads SGHAT; CDR2 reads FQDESV (reference sequence). The length of the CDR3 is 16 residues. In DNA form, the CDR3 reads TGTGCCAGCAGTTTAACACGTGTAGGGCTGAACACTGAAGCTTTCTTT. Its protein product is CASSLTRVGLNTEAFF.

This sequence joins TRBV18 and TRBJ2-1; TRBD2 matches at 10 bases. V was clipped by 6 bases and J by 1 base; unmatched bases: 3. The CDR3 contains 15 residues. Per the germline V gene, CDR1 is KGHSH and CDR2 is LQKENI. The CDR3 sequence is CASSPGLASYNEQFF. CDR3 DNA sequence: TGTGCCAGCTCGCCGGGACTAGCGTCCTACAATGAGCAGTTCTTC.

The chain links TRBV11-2 to TRBJ2-7, with D possibly TRBD2 on 6 matching bases. Germline V gene sequence: CDR1 SGHAT, CDR2 FQNNGV. This CDR3 is 15 amino acids long. V lost 4 bases, J lost 6 bases, and 19 bases lay in between. The CDR3 sequence: CASSSSRGRRGEQYF. CDR3 in DNA: TGTGCCAGCAGCTCCTCCCGGGGCAGGAGGGGCGAGCAGTACTTC.

On this clone itself: At one end the junction does not follow the germline gene, possibly because of a read error. This chain links TRBV7-3 with TRBJ2-2; TRBD1 matches at 7 bases. The CDR3 has 16 residues. Germline CDR1 and CDR2: SGHTA and FQGTGA. CDR3 nucleotide sequence: TGTGCCTGCAGCCCTGCCGGGACAGAGGGCGACGGGGAGCTGTTTTTT. It translates to CACSPAGTEGDGELFF.

Remarks on this clone: The sample contains more than one DNA sequence encoding this CDR3. The chain carries TRBV5-1 and TRBJ2-3; D not resolved. The V and J ends lost 3 bases and 4 bases respectively, with 3 bases between them. The CDR3 sequence is 11 residues long. The germline V gene has CDR1 SGHRS and CDR2 YFSETQ. CDR3 DNA: TGCGCCAGCAGCTCCGCAGATACGCAGTATTTT. Translated, it gives CASSSADTQYF.

The chain recombines TRBV28 with TRBJ2-7, with 8 nucleotides matching TRBD1. The CDR3 is 14 residues long. Germline assignment: CDR1 MDHEN and CDR2 SYDVKM. The junction had 3 bases not matched to a gene; V was cut back by 2 bases and J by 3 bases. CDR3 sequence reads: CASSLPGGNYEQYF. In nucleotides, the CDR3 is TGTGCCAGCAGTTTACCAGGGGGCAACTACGAGCAGTACTTC.

A single count supports this clone. This rearrangement joins TRBV5-1 to TRBJ1-1; TRBD1 aligns across 8 bases. The germline gives CDR1 SGHRS, CDR2 YFSETQ. CDR3 size: 16 residues. V lost 4 bases to trimming and J lost 1 base; unmatched junction nucleotides: 9. The CDR3 DNA reads TGCGCCAGCAGCCCGGGACAGGCCAGAGGGAACACTGAAGCTTTCTTT. It translates to CASSPGQARGNTEAFF.

The chain recombines TRBV7-2 with TRBJ2-1; 13 bases fit TRBD2. This CDR3 has 16 amino acids. Germline CDR1 is SGHTA and CDR2 is FQGNSA. Unmatched junction bases numbered 11, after V lost 5 bases and J lost 10 bases. Written as DNA, the CDR3 is TGTGCCAGCAGCACCAGAACTAGCGGGGGGGCCAAAGAGCAGTTCTTC. This encodes CASSTRTSGGAKEQFF.

The chain recombines TRBV28 with TRBJ2-4, with no clear D. The V end was cut by 1 base, the J end by 1 base, with 5 bases between. The CDR3 runs to 14 residues. Germline assignment: CDR1 MDHEN and CDR2 SYDVKM. Here the CDR3 DNA reads TGTGCCAGCAGTTTATCTGGGGCCAAAAACATTCAGTACTTC. Protein: CASSLSGAKNIQYF.

This clone was seen more than once but under ten times. Other nucleotide sequences in the sample specify the same CDR3. V usage is TRBV19 and J usage is TRBJ1-5; 7 bases match TRBD1. Trimming removed 8 bases from V and 0 bases from J; junction bases left unmatched: 4. The CDR3 is made up of 14 amino acids. CDR1 is LNHDA and CDR2 is SQIVND in the germline V gene (reference sequence). The chain's CDR3 is CASLQGRSNQPQHF. CDR3 in DNA: TGTGCCAGTTTACAGGGGCGTAGCAATCAGCCCCAGCATTTT. The full variable domain, rest sourced from reference TRBV19 and TRBJ1-5, is DGGITQSPKYLFRKEGQNVTLSCEQNLNHDAMYWYRQDPGQGLRLIYYSQIVNDFQKGDIAEGYSVSREKKESFPLTVTSAQKNPTAFYLCASLQGRSNQPQHFGDGTRLSIL.

The chain combines TRBV28 with TRBJ2-6; the D gene is possibly TRBD1 (5 bases). V was clipped by 7 bases and J by 0 bases, with 7 bases between them. CDR3 length: 14 residues. Looked up from germline, CDR1 is MDHEN and CDR2 is SYDVKM. The CDR3 nucleotides read TGTGCCAGCAATCAGGGCTCTGGGGCCAACGTCCTGACTTTC. Its protein product is CASNQGSGANVLTF. Using reference TRBV28 and TRBJ2-6 for the parts outside the CDR3, the full variable domain is DVKVTQSSRYLVKRTGEKVFLECVQDMDHENMFWYRQDPGLGLRLIYFSYDVKMKEKGDIPEGYSVSREKKERFSLILESASTNQTSMYLCASNQGSGANVLTFGAGSRLTVL.